The rows below give T cell receptor beta chains drawn from one sample of a study of STAT5B mutations in CD4+ large granular lymphocyte leukemia. Sequenced by immunoSEQ multiplex PCR; TCRdb stores in-frame clones only, minus some. The table lists about 32,000 clones, about 82% of them singletons. Material for sequencing was CD4+ T cells from blood buffy coats. These receptors all come from a human donor in good health. Both conserved end residues are part of each CDR3. A D gene is named only where the DNA matches it firmly. Clone sizes are given selectively: once, few, many, or a class where the clone is expanded.

d_call: .
clone_size: .
j_call: TRBJ2-4
v_call: TRBV19
cdr3_nt: TGTGCCAGTAGTGGGCAGGGAATCTCCATTCAGTACTTC
cdr3_aa: CASSGQGISIQYF

d_call: .
clone_size: .
j_call: TRBJ2-7
v_call: TRBV6-5
cdr3_nt: TGTGCCAGCAGTTACTCGGCGAGCCAGGAGCAGTACTTC
cdr3_aa: CASSYSASQEQYF

d_call: .
clone_size: .
j_call: TRBJ2-3
v_call: TRBV5-1
cdr3_nt: TGCGCCAGCAGCTCCGGGGGCACAGATACGCAGTATTTT
cdr3_aa: CASSSGGTDTQYF

d_call: .
clone_size: .
j_call: TRBJ2-2
v_call: TRBV7-6
cdr3_nt: TGTGCCAGCAGCCCACGGACCCAGAACACCGGGGAGCTGTTTTTT
cdr3_aa: CASSPRTQNTGELFF

d_call: .
clone_size: .
j_call: TRBJ2-1
v_call: TRBV4-2
cdr3_nt: TGTGCCAGCAGCCCTGCGGGACCTAGAGGCGATGAGCAGTTCTTC
cdr3_aa: CASSPAGPRGDEQFF

d_call: .
clone_size: .
j_call: TRBJ2-7
v_call: TRBV28
cdr3_nt: TGTGCCAGCAGTCCCGGGGACCTCCTCGAGCAGTACTTC
cdr3_aa: CASSPGDLLEQYF

d_call: .
clone_size: .
j_call: TRBJ2-3
v_call: TRBV7-6
cdr3_nt: TGTGCCAGCAGCCCGCGGACCGCCCTTTTATCAGATACGCAGTATTTT
cdr3_aa: CASSPRTALLSDTQYF

d_call: .
clone_size: .
j_call: TRBJ2-7
v_call: TRBV10-3
cdr3_nt: TGTGCCTCTGGGCAGATGGAGCAGTACTTC
cdr3_aa: CASGQMEQYF

d_call: .
clone_size: once
j_call: TRBJ1-1
v_call: TRBV11-2
cdr3_nt: TGTGCCAGCAGCTTAGACCGGGGCGCAACTGAAGCTTTCTTT
cdr3_aa: CASSLDRGATEAFF

d_call: TRBD1
clone_size: .
j_call: TRBJ2-5
v_call: TRBV6-5
cdr3_nt: TGTGCCAGCAGAAGGGGGCTTGGAGAGACCCAGTACTTC
cdr3_aa: CASRRGLGETQYF

d_call: TRBD2
clone_size: .
j_call: TRBJ2-1
v_call: TRBV10-1
cdr3_nt: TGCGCCAGCAGTGAGTCCGGGACTAGCAGTAATGAGCAGTTCTTC
cdr3_aa: CASSESGTSSNEQFF

d_call: .
clone_size: once
j_call: TRBJ2-7
v_call: TRBV5-1
cdr3_nt: TGCGCCAGCAGCTTGGCGGGGCAGGACTACGAGCAGTACTTC
cdr3_aa: CASSLAGQDYEQYF

d_call: .
clone_size: few
j_call: TRBJ2-7
v_call: TRBV7-9
cdr3_nt: TGTGCCAGCAGCACGGACGGATACGAGCAGTACTTC
cdr3_aa: CASSTDGYEQYF

d_call: TRBD1
clone_size: large
j_call: TRBJ2-2
v_call: TRBV19
cdr3_nt: TGTGCCAGTAGACTAGGACAGGGGGACACCGGGGAGCTGTTTTTT
cdr3_aa: CASRLGQGDTGELFF

d_call: .
clone_size: .
j_call: TRBJ2-5
v_call: TRBV19
cdr3_nt: TGTGCCAGTAGTAAGGGACTGCCGTACCAAGAGACCCAGTACTTC
cdr3_aa: CASSKGLPYQETQYF

d_call: .
clone_size: .
j_call: TRBJ2-2
v_call: TRBV15
cdr3_nt: TGTGCCACCAGCAGAGACAGCACAGGACGCACCGGGGAGCTGTTTTTT
cdr3_aa: CATSRDSTGRTGELFF

d_call: TRBD1
clone_size: .
j_call: TRBJ1-2
v_call: TRBV4-3
cdr3_nt: TGCGCCAGCAGCCAAGTTTTCGCTAGCTGGGGGACAGGTAATGGCTACACCTTC
cdr3_aa: CASSQVFASWGTGNGYTF